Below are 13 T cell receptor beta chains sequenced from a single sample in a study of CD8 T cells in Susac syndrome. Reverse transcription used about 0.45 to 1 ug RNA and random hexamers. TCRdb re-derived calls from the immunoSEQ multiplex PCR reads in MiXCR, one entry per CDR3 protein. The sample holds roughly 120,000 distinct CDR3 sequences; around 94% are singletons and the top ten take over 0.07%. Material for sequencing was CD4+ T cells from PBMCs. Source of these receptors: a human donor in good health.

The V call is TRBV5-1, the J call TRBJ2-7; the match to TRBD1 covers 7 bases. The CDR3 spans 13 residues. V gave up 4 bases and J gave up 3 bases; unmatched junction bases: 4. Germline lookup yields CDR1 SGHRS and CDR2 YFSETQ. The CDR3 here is CASSPGTVYEQYF. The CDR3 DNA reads TGCGCCAGCAGCCCGGGGACAGTCTACGAGCAGTACTTC.

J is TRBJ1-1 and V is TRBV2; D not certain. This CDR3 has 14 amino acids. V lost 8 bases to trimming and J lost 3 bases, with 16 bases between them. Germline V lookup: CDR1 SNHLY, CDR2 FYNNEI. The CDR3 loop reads CASSPEGSDTEAFF. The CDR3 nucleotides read TGTGCCAGCTCCCCGGAAGGGTCGGACACTGAAGCTTTCTTT. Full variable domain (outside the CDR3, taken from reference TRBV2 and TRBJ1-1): EPEVTQTPSHQVTQMGQEVILRCVPISNHLYFYWYRQILGQKVEFLVSFYNNEISEKSEIFDDQFSVERPDGSNFTLKIRSTKLEDSAMYFCASSPEGSDTEAFFGQGTRLTVV.

This chain's CDR3 is CASSNRGRNQPQHF. The CDR3, as DNA: TGTGCCAGTAGTAATCGGGGTCGCAATCAGCCCCAGCATTTT. The chain links TRBV19 to TRBJ1-5; D is unresolved. The CDR3 is 14 amino acids. V shed 4 bases and J shed 2 bases, with 9 bases lying between them. The germline V gene encodes CDR1 LNHDA and CDR2 SQIVND (reference sequence).

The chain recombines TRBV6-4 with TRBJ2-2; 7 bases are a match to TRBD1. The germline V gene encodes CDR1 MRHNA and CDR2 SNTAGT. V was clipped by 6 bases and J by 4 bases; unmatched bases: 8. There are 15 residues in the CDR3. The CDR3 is CASRKTGSGTGELFF. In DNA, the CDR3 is TGTGCCAGCAGAAAGACAGGGTCGGGCACCGGGGAGCTGTTTTTT.

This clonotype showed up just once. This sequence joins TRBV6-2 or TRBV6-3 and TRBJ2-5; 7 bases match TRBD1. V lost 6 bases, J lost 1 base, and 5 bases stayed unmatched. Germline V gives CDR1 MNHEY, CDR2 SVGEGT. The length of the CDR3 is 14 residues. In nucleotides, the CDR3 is TGTGCCAGCAGAACCCGGACAGGCCAAGAGACCCAGTACTTC. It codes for CASRTRTGQETQYF.

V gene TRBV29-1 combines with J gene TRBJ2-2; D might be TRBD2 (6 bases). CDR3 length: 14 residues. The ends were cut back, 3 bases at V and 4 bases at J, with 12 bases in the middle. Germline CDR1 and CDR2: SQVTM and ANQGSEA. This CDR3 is CSVEVAVFTGELFF. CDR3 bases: TGCAGCGTTGAGGTAGCGGTATTCACCGGGGAGCTGTTTTTT.

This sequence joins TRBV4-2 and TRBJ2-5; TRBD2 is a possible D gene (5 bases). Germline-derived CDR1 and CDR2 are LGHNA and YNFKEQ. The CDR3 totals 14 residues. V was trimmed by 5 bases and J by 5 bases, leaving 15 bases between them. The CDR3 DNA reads TGTGCCAGCAGCGTCCGAGTCAGAGGGGAGACCCAGTACTTC. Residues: CASSVRVRGETQYF.

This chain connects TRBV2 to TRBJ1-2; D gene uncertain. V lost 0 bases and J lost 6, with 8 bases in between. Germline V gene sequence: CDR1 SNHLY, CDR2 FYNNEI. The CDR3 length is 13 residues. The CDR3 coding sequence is TGTGCCAGCAGTGAAGCCACGATTGATGGCTACACCTTC. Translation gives CASSEATIDGYTF.

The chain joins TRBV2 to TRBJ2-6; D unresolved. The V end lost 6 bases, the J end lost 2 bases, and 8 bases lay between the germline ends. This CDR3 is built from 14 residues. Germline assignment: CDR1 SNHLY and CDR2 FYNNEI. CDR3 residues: CASSGGAGANVLTF. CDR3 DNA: TGTGCCAGCAGCGGTGGAGCTGGGGCCAACGTCCTGACTTTC.

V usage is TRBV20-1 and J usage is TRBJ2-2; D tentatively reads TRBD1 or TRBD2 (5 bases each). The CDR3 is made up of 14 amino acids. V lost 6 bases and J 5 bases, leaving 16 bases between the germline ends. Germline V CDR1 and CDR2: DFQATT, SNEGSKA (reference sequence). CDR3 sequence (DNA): TGCAGTGCCCCTCGACAGCCGGGGACCGGGGAGCTGTTTTTT. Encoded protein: CSAPRQPGTGELFF.

CDR3 nucleotides: TGTGCCAGCAATTCGAACACTGAAGCTTTCTTT. This translates into CASNSNTEAFF. This chain links TRBV28 with TRBJ1-1; D call uncertain. This CDR3 is 11 amino acids long. Trimming pared 7 bases from V and 1 base from J, leaving 4 bases between. Per germline, CDR1 MDHEN and CDR2 SYDVKM. The complete variable domain, with remaining parts taken from reference TRBV28 and TRBJ1-1, reads DVKVTQSSRYLVKRTGEKVFLECVQDMDHENMFWYRQDPGLGLRLIYFSYDVKMKEKGDIPEGYSVSREKKERFSLILESASTNQTSMYLCASNSNTEAFFGQGTRLTVV.

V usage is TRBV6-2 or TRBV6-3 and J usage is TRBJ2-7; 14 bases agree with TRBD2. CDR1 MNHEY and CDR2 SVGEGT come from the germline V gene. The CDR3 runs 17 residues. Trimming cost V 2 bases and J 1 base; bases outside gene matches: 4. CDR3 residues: CASSYPRTSGRSYEQYF. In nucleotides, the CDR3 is TGTGCCAGCAGTTACCCTCGGACTAGCGGGAGGTCCTACGAGCAGTACTTC.

CDR3 in DNA: TGCACCAGCCTTACAGGACAGGGGGGATACGAGCAGTACTTC. This codes for CTSLTGQGGYEQYF. The genes are TRBV1 and TRBJ2-7; TRBD1, the table's D call, was not compared with the DNA. TRBV1 is termed a pseudogene. This CDR3 region has 14 residues.